This is a list of T cell receptor beta chains from one sample in a study of blood T cell repertoires in COVID-19. Only in-frame clones appear in the TCRdb table, and some are missing; sequencing was by immunoSEQ multiplex PCR. Here the sample spans 120,000 or so clones, 70% to 90% being singletons. Sequencing input: peripheral blood. The receptors here all came from a man aged 50 to 59 with acute or convalescent COVID-19. CDR3s include the opening cysteine and the closing phenylalanine or tryptophan. Clone size is stated in some rows and not others, as once, few, many or a class when expanded.

>.|TRBV5-1|TRBJ1-5
CASSSDTGNQPQHF
>.|TRBV15|TRBJ2-1
CATSRSADRSYNEQFF
>.|TRBV3-1/TRBV3-2|TRBJ1-2
CASSQDTGQGPYGYTF
>.|TRBV6-5|TRBJ2-7
CATRTSGRGEQYF
>.|TRBV10-3|TRBJ2-3
CATAASTGVTPDTQYF
>.|TRBV15|TRBJ2-1
CATSMKRSSYNEQFF
>.|TRBV30|TRBJ1-3
CAWRQGLTRDTIYF
>.|TRBV7-9|TRBJ2-1
CASSLSSWGEQFF
>.|TRBV11-2|TRBJ1-3
CASSVQGNTIYF
>.|TRBV7-6|TRBJ2-7
CASSPNLVQGSEQYF
>.|TRBV3-1/TRBV3-2|TRBJ2-3
CASSQGRSGYTQYF
>.|TRBV15|TRBJ2-1
CATSRNPGSSYNEQFF
>once|TRBV28|TRBJ1-5
CASSFPGQGNSNQPQHF
>.|TRBV4-1|TRBJ2-3
CASSVRTSGTKEDTQYF
>.|TRBV11-3|TRBJ2-7
CASGGSIMYEQYF
>.|TRBV6-7|TRBJ2-1
CASSPAGQRYNEQFF
>.|TRBV7-6|TRBJ2-7
CASSPGYEQYF
>.|TRBV5-8|TRBJ2-7
CASSPRAHEQYF
>.|TRBV4-1|TRBJ2-1
CASSHGGWVVEQFF
>.|TRBV6-4|TRBJ1-1
CASSVETGDEAFF
>.|TRBV6-5|TRBJ1-1
CASSLQGRYTEAFF
>.|TRBV5-5|TRBJ1-5
CASSIQVRQPQHF
>.|TRBV7-2|TRBJ1-2
CASSLEPRGYGYTF
>once|TRBV7-2|TRBJ2-2
CASSPGGTADGELFF
>.|TRBV19|TRBJ2-7
CASSPEGATGNEQYF
>.|TRBV19|TRBJ2-2
CASRLRGTGELFF
>.|TRBV29-1|TRBJ2-5
CSSEAGAETQYF
>.|TRBV27|TRBJ2-5
CASSPGTAETQYF
>.|TRBV7-2|TRBJ2-7
CASSAQRLSHEQYF
>.|TRBV30|TRBJ1-3
CAWTPIKGAGNTIYF
>.|TRBV9|TRBJ2-2
CASSVQSGPGELFF
>once|TRBV6-4|TRBJ1-5
CASSESGNQPQHF
>.|TRBV18|TRBJ2-3
CASSPWEAADTQYF
>.|TRBV21-1|TRBJ2-7
CASSKDEREGHHEQYF
>once|TRBV13|TRBJ2-7
CASSLSIGRDVYEQYF
>few|TRBV19|TRBJ1-2
CASSTRDSYGYTF
>.|TRBV7-9|TRBJ2-1
CASIPVLASGGNEQFF
>.|TRBV11-3|TRBJ2-3
CASSTRTGFSTDTQYF
>.|TRBV4-2|TRBJ2-7
CASSQYLGFSGEQYF
>.|TRBV7-6|TRBJ1-4
CASSGGVNEKLFF
>.|TRBV4-3|TRBJ1-1
CASSPGTNMNTEAFF
>once|TRBV7-7|TRBJ2-7
CASSPGGTRAYEQYF
>.|TRBV5-4|TRBJ1-1
CASQRDRDTEAFF
>.|TRBV11-3|TRBJ2-7
CASSKGLREQYF
>.|TRBV21-1|TRBJ2-7
CASSKQGDSNSYEQYF
>once|TRBV11-3|TRBJ1-2
CASSPKTGTNYGYTF
>.|TRBV5-4|TRBJ1-3
CASSLAPTGGVGNTIYF
>.|TRBV6-5|TRBJ1-2
CASSRQGGGYTF
>.|TRBV5-1|TRBJ2-3
CASNSGGTDTQYF
>.|TRBV5-6|TRBJ1-2
CASSLGDTRNYGYTF
>.|TRBV27|TRBJ1-4
CASSPLTRGFEKLFF
>.|TRBV5-1|TRBJ2-7
CASSTDRGVYEQYF
>once|TRBV7-9|TRBJ2-4
CASSFSFGTGKVYF
>.|TRBV6-6|TRBJ2-1
CASSRRDYNEQFF
>.|TRBV4-3|TRBJ2-7
CASSQAAAGGFYEQYF